These 32 T cell receptor beta chains were sequenced from one sample in a study of CD8+ T cells in alopecia areata. This sample's treatment: oral pan-JAK inhibitor, 5-10 mg twice daily. As the sequencing template, cDNA was produced by extracting RNA and reverse transcribing it. The table came from immunoSEQ multiplex PCR; TCRdb's copy has only in-frame clones and leaves some out. The sample yields 150,000 to 200,000 clones, about 60% seen once. The specimen comprised CD4+ T cells sorted from blood, sampled at week 24, from a patient treated with tofacitinib. These receptors were taken from a human donor with alopecia areata.

The V call is TRBV14, the J call TRBJ2-3; D might be TRBD2 (6 bases). V was shortened by 5 bases and J by 6 bases, with 18 bases between the two germline ends. The CDR3 runs to 15 residues. Germline V CDR1 and CDR2: SGHDN, FVKESK. The chain's CDR3 is CASSIGGASGDTQYF. CDR3 DNA sequence: TGTGCCAGCAGCATTGGAGGGGCTTCAGGGGATACGCAGTATTTT. Full variable domain (missing parts from reference TRBV14 and TRBJ2-3): EAGVTQFPSHSVIEKGQTVTLRCDPISGHDNLYWYRRVMGKEIKFLLHFVKESKQDESGMPNNRFLAERTGGTYSTLKVQPAELEDSGVYFCASSIGGASGDTQYFGPGTRLTVL.

The gene calls are TRBV20-1 and TRBJ2-5; D gene ambiguous. The CDR3 covers 11 residues. The germline gives CDR1 DFQATT, CDR2 SNEGSKA (reference sequence). The V end was cut by 0 bases, the J end by 6 bases, with 5 bases between. DNA for the CDR3: TGCAGTGCTAGAGATGCGCAGACCCAGTACTTC. Amino acids: CSARDAQTQYF.

There are a few counts of this clone. The chain has TRBV25-1 and TRBJ1-2, with 9 bases that match TRBD1. Germline CDR1 and CDR2: MGHDK and SYGVNS. The junction had 5 bases not matched to a gene; V was cut back by 7 bases and J by 5 bases. This CDR3 region has 13 residues. Here the CDR3 DNA reads TGTGCCAGCACCACAGGGGGCGCGTATGGCTACACCTTC. Protein sequence: CASTTGGAYGYTF.

The genes are TRBV13 and TRBJ2-3, with D tentatively TRBD2 (6 bases). Looked up from germline, CDR1 is PRHDT and CDR2 is FYEKMQ (reference sequence). The CDR3 has 16 residues. V lost 5 bases and J lost 2, with 17 bases in between. The CDR3 sequence: CASSRPLARNTDTQYF. CDR3 coding DNA: TGTGCCAGCAGCCGCCCCCTAGCGAGGAACACAGATACGCAGTATTTT.

V gene TRBV29-1 combines with J gene TRBJ2-1; no definite D call. V was trimmed by 4 bases and J by 5 bases, leaving 18 bases between them. This CDR3 has 15 amino acids. Germline CDR1 is SQVTM and CDR2 is ANQGSEA. CDR3 nucleotide sequence: TGCAGCGTTGGAAGGAACGAGATAAAGAACAATGAGCAGTTCTTC. This encodes CSVGRNEIKNNEQFF.

The J gene is TRBJ2-3, the V gene TRBV7-2; TRBD2 agrees at 9 bases. The CDR3 extends over 14 amino acids. Germline V lookup: CDR1 SGHTA, CDR2 FQGNSA. Trimming took 3 bases from V and 7 from J; bases not matched to a gene: 5. The CDR3 loop is CASSLRLAGYTQYF. DNA for the CDR3: TGTGCCAGCAGCTTGCGCCTAGCGGGGTATACGCAGTATTTT.

J is TRBJ2-5 and V is TRBV29-1; the D is unclear. V was clipped by 1 base and J by 5 bases, with 14 bases between them. CDR1 SQVTM and CDR2 ANQGSEA come from the germline V gene. This CDR3 has 14 residues. The CDR3 sequence is CSVEGVLRFETQYF. DNA for the CDR3: TGCAGCGTTGAAGGGGTCCTGCGCTTCGAGACCCAGTACTTC.

The chain carries TRBV15 and TRBJ2-2; the D gene is possibly TRBD2 (5 bases). CDR3 length equals 14 residues. V was shortened by 3 bases and J by 7 bases, with 12 bases between the two germline ends. Germline CDR1 LNHNV, CDR2 YYDKDF (reference sequence). The CDR3 bases are TGTGCCACCAGCAGGTCCGGGATTAGCGGGGAGCTGTTTTTT. It encodes CATSRSGISGELFF.

The rearrangement uses TRBV11-3 and TRBJ2-7, with D perhaps matching TRBD1 (5 bases). Per the germline V gene, CDR1 is SGHNT and CDR2 is YENEEA. The CDR3 runs 13 residues. Between the trimmed V and J ends, which lost 0 bases and 6 bases, there was a span of 9 bases. CDR3 DNA sequence: TGTGCCAGCAGCTTAGATACAGGCCGCGAGCAGTACTTC. This encodes CASSLDTGREQYF. Filled out from reference TRBV11-3 and TRBJ2-7, the complete variable domain reads EAGVVQSPRYKIIEKKQPVAFWCNPISGHNTLYWYLQNLGQGPELLIRYENEEAVDDSQLPKDRFSAERLKGVDSTLKIQPAELGDSAVYLCASSLDTGREQYFGPGTRLTVT.

The V call is TRBV4-2, the J call TRBJ2-1, with 13 bases that match TRBD2. CDR3 length: 17 amino acids. V trimming: 0 bases; J trimming: 1 base; junction bases outside the gene matches: 0. The V gene's germline CDR1 is LGHNA and CDR2 YNFKEQ. CDR3 in amino acids: CASSQEGLAGSYNEQFF. The CDR3 DNA follows: TGTGCCAGCAGCCAAGAGGGACTAGCGGGGTCCTACAATGAGCAGTTCTTC.

V gene TRBV5-1 combines with J gene TRBJ2-7, with D perhaps given as TRBD1 or TRBD2 (5 bases each). Germline V gene sequence: CDR1 SGHRS, CDR2 YFSETQ. This CDR3 region has 16 residues. V was pared by 4 bases and J by 0 bases, with 17 bases between. The CDR3 DNA sequence: TGCGCCAGCAGCGGGACCGGGACGGCGAGCTCCTACGAGCAGTACTTC. Its translation is CASSGTGTASSYEQYF. Full variable domain (outside the CDR3, taken from reference TRBV5-1 and TRBJ2-7): KAGVTQTPRYLIKTRGQQVTLSCSPISGHRSVSWYQQTPGQGLQFLFEYFSETQRNKGNFPGRFSGRQFSNSRSEMNVSTLELGDSALYLCASSGTGTASSYEQYFGPGTRLTVT.

This clone was seen more than once but under ten times. This chain connects TRBV10-2 to TRBJ1-2; 7 positions agree with TRBD1. CDR3 length: 14 residues. Germline-derived CDR1 and CDR2 are WSHSY and SAAADI. With 3 bases clipped from V and 3 bases from J, the junction kept 4 bases outside the gene matches. The CDR3 sequence: CASSDRGAHYGYTF. CDR3 bases: TGCGCCAGCAGTGACAGGGGGGCGCACTATGGCTACACCTTC.

This rearrangement joins TRBV6-1 to TRBJ2-3; D unresolved. The CDR3 runs to 14 residues. Trimming took 6 bases from V and 0 from J, leaving 10 bases between them. CDR1 is MNHNS, CDR2 SASEGT, per germline. The CDR3 coding sequence is TGTGCCAGCAGGAGAACAGCCAGCACAGATACGCAGTATTTT. Encoded protein: CASRRTASTDTQYF.

The chain is built from TRBV30 and TRBJ2-1; 7 bases are a match to TRBD2. This CDR3 contains 12 residues. The germline CDR1 and CDR2 sequences are GTSNPN and SVGIG (reference sequence). V trimming: 5 bases; J trimming: 7 bases; junction bases outside the gene matches: 5. CDR3 in amino acids: CAWGGLDNEQFF. The CDR3 nucleotides are TGTGCCTGGGGTGGACTAGATAATGAGCAGTTCTTC. Filled out from reference TRBV30 and TRBJ2-1, the complete variable domain reads SQTIHQWPATLVQPVGSPLSLECTVEGTSNPNLYWYRQAAGRGLQLLFYSVGIGQISSEVPQNLSASRPQDRQFILSSKKLLLSDSGFYLCAWGGLDNEQFFGPGTRLTVL.

The V call is TRBV9, the J call TRBJ2-5; a possible D gene is TRBD2 (6 bases). Germline CDR1 and CDR2: SGDLS and YYNGEE. The V gene lost 0 bases and the J gene lost 3 bases, with 12 bases spanning the gap. The CDR3 spans 15 residues. In DNA form, the CDR3 reads TGTGCCAGCAGCGTAGAGCATAGCGGCAAAGAGACCCAGTACTTC. This translates into CASSVEHSGKETQYF.

In its sample, this clone was seen a few times. V is TRBV10-3 and J is TRBJ2-3, with TRBD2 matching over 11 bases. V lost 7 bases and J lost 0; bases outside the gene matches: 9. CDR1 and CDR2 from the germline V gene are ENHRY and SYGVKD. CDR3 length: 17 residues. The CDR3 loop is CAITATSGETSTDTQYF. CDR3 DNA: TGTGCCATCACTGCGACTAGCGGGGAAACTAGCACAGATACGCAGTATTTT.

The chain uses TRBV5-1 and TRBJ1-2, with 8 bases that match TRBD1. The CDR3 contains 13 residues. V lost 3 bases, J lost 8 bases, and 6 bases stayed unmatched. Germline-derived CDR1 and CDR2 are SGHRS and YFSETQ. Here the CDR3 DNA reads TGCGCCAGCAGCTATCAGGGGGCGGAGGGCTACACCTTC. It specifies CASSYQGAEGYTF. Based on the CDR3 plus reference TRBV5-1 and TRBJ1-2, the full variable domain is KAGVTQTPRYLIKTRGQQVTLSCSPISGHRSVSWYQQTPGQGLQFLFEYFSETQRNKGNFPGRFSGRQFSNSRSEMNVSTLELGDSALYLCASSYQGAEGYTFGSGTRLTVV.

This clone was observed a handful of times. This chain uses TRBV6-5 with TRBJ1-2, with D unclear. Germline V lookup: CDR1 MNHEY, CDR2 SVGAGI. V lost 5 bases and J 8 bases, leaving 21 bases between the germline ends. This CDR3 is 15 amino acids long. The CDR3 DNA reads as TGTGCCAGCAGTACCCCTAGACTAGGGAAACTAGGCTACACCTTC. This codes for CASSTPRLGKLGYTF.

In this sample, this clone turned up a few times. This sequence joins TRBV27 and TRBJ1-4; TRBD1 is a possible D gene (5 bases). From germline, CDR1 is MNHEY and CDR2 SMNVEV (reference sequence). The CDR3 extends over 15 amino acids. V was pared by 4 bases and J by 4 bases, with 13 bases between. CDR3 in amino acids: CASSSTGQINEKLFF. CDR3 sequence (DNA): TGTGCCAGCAGTTCCACAGGCCAGATTAATGAAAAACTGTTTTTT. The full variable domain, completed using reference TRBV27 and TRBJ1-4, is EAQVTQNPRYLITVTGKKLTVTCSQNMNHEYMSWYRQDPGLGLRQIYYSMNVEVTDKGDVPEGYKVSRKEKRNFPLILESPSPNQTSLYFCASSSTGQINEKLFFGSGTQLSVL.

CDR3 residues: CATSRRGNQPQHF. CDR3 nucleotide sequence: TGTGCCACCAGCAGGAGGGGGAATCAGCCCCAGCATTTT. This sequence joins TRBV15 and TRBJ1-5, with a weak D call TRBD1 (6 bases). Germline loops: CDR1 LNHNV, CDR2 YYDKDF (reference sequence). The ends were cut back, 3 bases at V and 4 bases at J, with 7 bases in the middle. The CDR3 contains 13 residues.

The rearrangement uses TRBV25-1 and TRBJ2-7, with D unresolved. There are 12 residues in the CDR3. CDR1 MGHDK and CDR2 SYGVNS come from the germline V gene. Trimming removed 2 bases at V and 2 bases at J, with 4 bases between. This chain's CDR3 is CASSETPYEQYF. CDR3 DNA sequence: TGTGCCAGCAGTGAAACCCCCTACGAGCAGTACTTC.

The chain links TRBV7-6 to TRBJ1-5; D is ambiguous. Germline values: CDR1 SGHVS, CDR2 FNYEAQ. Trimming removed 5 bases at V and 7 bases at J, with 12 bases between. CDR3 size: 13 residues. The CDR3 sequence is CASSADSYQPQHF. In DNA, the CDR3 is TGTGCCAGCAGCGCGGACTCCTACCAGCCCCAGCATTTT.

This chain joins TRBV6-6 and TRBJ2-6; D is undetermined. The V and J ends lost 6 bases and 2 bases respectively, with 14 bases between them. The CDR3 extends over 16 amino acids. From germline, CDR1 is MNHNY and CDR2 SVGAGI (reference sequence). Here the CDR3 reads CASSPLRLPGANVLTF. The CDR3 DNA sequence: TGTGCCAGCAGCCCCCTCAGGTTACCTGGGGCCAACGTCCTGACTTTC.

The V and J genes are TRBV29-1 and TRBJ2-5; TRBD2 is a possible D gene (6 bases). The germline V gene encodes CDR1 SQVTM and CDR2 ANQGSEA. The CDR3 is 12 residues long. V shed 1 base and J shed 6 bases, with 9 bases lying between them. The CDR3 nucleotides are TGCAGCGTTGAAGGTAGCGGCAAGACCCAGTACTTC. Translating it yields CSVEGSGKTQYF. The variable domain in full, with the rest retrieved from reference TRBV29-1 and TRBJ2-5, is SAVISQKPSRDICQRGTSLTIQCQVDSQVTMMFWYRQQPGQSLTLIATANQGSEATYESGFVIDKFPISRPNLTFSTLTVSNMSPEDSSIYLCSVEGSGKTQYFGPGTRLLVL.

The rearrangement uses TRBV18 and TRBJ1-6, with D unclear. From germline, CDR1 is KGHSH and CDR2 LQKENI. Trimming took off 2 bases at V and 8 bases at J, with 10 bases between the two ends. The CDR3 is made up of 14 amino acids. CDR3 sequence (DNA): TGTGCCAGCTCACCAAACAGCGGAGATTCACCCCTCCACTTT. Its translation: CASSPNSGDSPLHF.

This clone was seen a single time. This rearrangement joins TRBV5-1 to TRBJ2-3, with TRBD2 as a possible D gene (5 bases). Trimming left V 6 bases short and J 1 base short, with 12 bases between. This CDR3 contains 14 residues. Germline CDR1 reads SGHRS; CDR2 reads YFSETQ. The CDR3 loop reads CASKVPGGTDTQYF. CDR3 in DNA: TGCGCCAGCAAGGTCCCCGGGGGCACAGATACGCAGTATTTT.

This chain joins TRBV30 and TRBJ2-7, with D possibly matching TRBD1 (5 bases). V gave up 7 bases and J gave up 2 bases, with 15 bases separating them. The length of the CDR3 is 13 residues. The germline gives CDR1 GTSNPN, CDR2 SVGIG (reference sequence). CDR3 sequence reads: CASSNGHTYEQYF. As DNA, the CDR3 is TGTGCCTCTTCAAATGGACACACCTACGAGCAGTACTTC.

There are a few counts of this clone. This chain connects TRBV5-1 to TRBJ2-7; 8 bases align to TRBD2. Germline CDR1 SGHRS, CDR2 YFSETQ. Trimming removed 0 bases from V and 3 bases from J; junction bases left unmatched: 2. This CDR3 spans 14 amino acids. The CDR3 nucleotides are TGCGCCAGCAGCTTGGCCACTAGCGGCTACGAGCAGTACTTC. Protein product: CASSLATSGYEQYF.

V is TRBV4-1 and J is TRBJ2-1; no clear D. CDR1 and CDR2 from the germline V gene are MGHRA and YSYEKL. The CDR3 is 13 residues long. Trimming took off 0 bases at V and 11 bases at J, with 11 bases between the two ends. This CDR3 reads CASSQEGLFKQFF. Here the CDR3 DNA reads TGCGCCAGCAGCCAAGAGGGCCTATTCAAGCAGTTCTTC.

The chain uses TRBV29-1 and TRBJ1-2, with D maybe TRBD1 (5 bases). CDR1 and CDR2 from the germline V gene are SQVTM and ANQGSEA. The CDR3 covers 13 residues. The ends were cut back, 4 bases at V and 5 bases at J, with 14 bases in the middle. CDR3 region: CSVVTPGGYGYTF. CDR3 DNA: TGCAGCGTTGTCACTCCGGGGGGGTATGGCTACACCTTC.

The chain uses TRBV6-5 and TRBJ2-7; 9 bases fit TRBD2. Germline values: CDR1 MNHEY, CDR2 SVGAGI. The V gene end was trimmed by 8 bases and the J gene end by 3 bases; junction bases not matched to a gene: 11. This CDR3 is 15 amino acids long. The CDR3 region is CASARVSGGHYEQYF. CDR3 in DNA: TGTGCCAGCGCAAGGGTCAGCGGGGGGCACTACGAGCAGTACTTC.

The chain combines TRBV2 with TRBJ1-1; D not certain. The germline CDR1 and CDR2 sequences are SNHLY and FYNNEI. With 8 bases removed from V and 2 bases from J, the gap between germline ends came to 18 bases. The CDR3 runs to 15 residues. The CDR3 loop is CASVPLGGDNTEAFF. The CDR3 nucleotides are TGTGCCAGCGTCCCGTTGGGAGGCGATAACACTGAAGCTTTCTTT.